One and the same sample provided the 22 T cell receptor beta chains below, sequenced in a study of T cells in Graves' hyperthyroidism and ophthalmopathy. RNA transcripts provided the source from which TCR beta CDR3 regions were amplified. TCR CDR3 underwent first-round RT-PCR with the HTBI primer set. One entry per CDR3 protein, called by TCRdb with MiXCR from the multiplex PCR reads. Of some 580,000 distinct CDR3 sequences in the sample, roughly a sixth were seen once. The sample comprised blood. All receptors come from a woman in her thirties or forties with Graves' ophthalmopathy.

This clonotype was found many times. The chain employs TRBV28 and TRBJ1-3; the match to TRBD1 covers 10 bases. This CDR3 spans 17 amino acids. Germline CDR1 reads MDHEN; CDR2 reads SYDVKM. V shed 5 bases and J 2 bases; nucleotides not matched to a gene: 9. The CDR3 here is CASSTLPGTGAGNTIYF. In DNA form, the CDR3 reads TGTGCCAGCAGTACCCTTCCCGGGACAGGGGCTGGAAACACCATATATTTT.

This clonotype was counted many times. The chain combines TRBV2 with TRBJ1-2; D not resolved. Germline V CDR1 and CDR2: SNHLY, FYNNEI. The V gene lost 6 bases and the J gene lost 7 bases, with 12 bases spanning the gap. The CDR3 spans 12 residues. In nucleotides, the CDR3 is TGTGCCAGCAGGGAGTCCTTTGGTGGCTACACCTTC. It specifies CASRESFGGYTF.

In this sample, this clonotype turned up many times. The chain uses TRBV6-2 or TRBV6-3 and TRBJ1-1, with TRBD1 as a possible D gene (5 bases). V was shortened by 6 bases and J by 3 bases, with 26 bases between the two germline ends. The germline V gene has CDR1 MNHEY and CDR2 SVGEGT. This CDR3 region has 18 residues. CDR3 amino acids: CASRRITPTVPLDTEAFF. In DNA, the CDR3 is TGTGCCAGCAGGAGGATCACACCGACAGTACCCCTAGACACTGAAGCTTTCTTT.

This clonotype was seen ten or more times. The CDR3 protein is CSASMIEQFF. CDR3 nucleotides: TGCAGTGCTAGTATGATCGAGCAGTTCTTC. The chain has TRBV20-1 and TRBJ2-1, with D uncertain. Germline V CDR1 and CDR2: DFQATT, SNEGSKA (reference sequence). CDR3 length: 10 amino acids. Trimming pared 3 bases from V and 10 bases from J, leaving 7 bases between.

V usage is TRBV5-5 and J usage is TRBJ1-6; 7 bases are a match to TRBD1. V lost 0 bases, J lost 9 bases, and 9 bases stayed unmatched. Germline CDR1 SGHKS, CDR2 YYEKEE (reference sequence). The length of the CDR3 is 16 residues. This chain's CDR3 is CASSLEQGQGGSPLHF. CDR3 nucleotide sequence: TGTGCCAGCAGCTTGGAACAGGGGCAGGGAGGTTCACCCCTCCACTTT.

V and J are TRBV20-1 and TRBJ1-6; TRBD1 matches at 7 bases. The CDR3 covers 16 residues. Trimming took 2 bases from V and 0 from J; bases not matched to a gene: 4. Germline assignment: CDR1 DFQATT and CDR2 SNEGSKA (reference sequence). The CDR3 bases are TGCAGTGCTAGACAGAACAGGGGCTCCTATAATTCACCCCTCCACTTT. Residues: CSARQNRGSYNSPLHF.

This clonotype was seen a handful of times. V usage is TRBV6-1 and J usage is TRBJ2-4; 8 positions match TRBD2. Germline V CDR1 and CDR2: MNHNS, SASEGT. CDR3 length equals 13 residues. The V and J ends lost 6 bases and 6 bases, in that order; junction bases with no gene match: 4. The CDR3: CASSRGGGNIQYF. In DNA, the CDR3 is TGTGCCAGCAGCCGGGGGGGGGGAAACATTCAGTACTTC.

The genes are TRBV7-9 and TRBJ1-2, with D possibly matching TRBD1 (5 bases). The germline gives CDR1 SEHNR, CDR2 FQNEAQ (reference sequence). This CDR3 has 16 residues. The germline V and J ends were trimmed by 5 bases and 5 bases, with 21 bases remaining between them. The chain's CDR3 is CASSRPGLRGTYGYTF. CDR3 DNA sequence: TGTGCCAGCAGCCGACCGGGACTCCGGGGGACTTATGGCTACACCTTC.

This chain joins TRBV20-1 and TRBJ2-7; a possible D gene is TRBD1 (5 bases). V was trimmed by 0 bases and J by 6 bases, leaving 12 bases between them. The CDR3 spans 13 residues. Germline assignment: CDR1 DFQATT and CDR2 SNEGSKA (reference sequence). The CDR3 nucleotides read TGCAGTGCTAGAGATGGGGCTCGCGTCGAGCAGTACTTC. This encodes CSARDGARVEQYF.

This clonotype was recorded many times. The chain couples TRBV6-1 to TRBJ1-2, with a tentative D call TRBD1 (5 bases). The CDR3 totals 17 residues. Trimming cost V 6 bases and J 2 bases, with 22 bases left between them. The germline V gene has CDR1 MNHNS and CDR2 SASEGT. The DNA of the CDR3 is TGTGCCAGCAGCAACAATCCCGGGGCAGGATCAAACTATGGCTACACCTTC. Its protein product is CASSNNPGAGSNYGYTF.

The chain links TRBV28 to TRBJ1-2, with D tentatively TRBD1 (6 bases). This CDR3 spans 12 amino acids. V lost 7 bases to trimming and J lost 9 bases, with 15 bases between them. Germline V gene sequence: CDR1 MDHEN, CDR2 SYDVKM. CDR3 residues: CASTKGGDSYTF. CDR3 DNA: TGTGCCAGCACCAAAGGGGGAGATAGCTACACCTTC.

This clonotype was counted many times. The chain's CDR3 is CSASRQNTYEQYF. As DNA, the CDR3 is TGCAGTGCTAGTCGTCAGAACACCTACGAGCAGTACTTC. This chain links TRBV20-1 with TRBJ2-7; D is undetermined. The CDR3 runs to 13 residues. Germline assignment: CDR1 DFQATT and CDR2 SNEGSKA (reference sequence). V shed 3 bases and J shed 2 bases, with 11 bases lying between them.

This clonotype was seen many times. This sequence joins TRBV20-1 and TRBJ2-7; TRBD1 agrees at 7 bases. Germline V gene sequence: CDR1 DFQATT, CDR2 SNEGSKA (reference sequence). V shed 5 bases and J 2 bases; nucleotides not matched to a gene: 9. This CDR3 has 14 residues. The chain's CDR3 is CSAPDYRGAYEQYF. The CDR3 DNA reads TGCAGTGCTCCTGACTACAGGGGAGCCTACGAGCAGTACTTC.

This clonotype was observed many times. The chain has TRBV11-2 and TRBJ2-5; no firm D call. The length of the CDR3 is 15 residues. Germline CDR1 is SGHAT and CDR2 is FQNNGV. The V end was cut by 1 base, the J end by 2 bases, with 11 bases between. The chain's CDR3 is CASSLGPDAQETQYF. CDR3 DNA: TGTGCCAGCAGCTTAGGGCCGGACGCTCAAGAGACCCAGTACTTC.

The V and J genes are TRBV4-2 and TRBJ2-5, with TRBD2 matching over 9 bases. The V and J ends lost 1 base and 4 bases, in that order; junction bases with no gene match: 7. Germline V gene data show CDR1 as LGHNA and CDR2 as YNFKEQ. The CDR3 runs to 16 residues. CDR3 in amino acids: CASSQAGTSFAETQYF. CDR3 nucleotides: TGTGCCAGCAGCCAAGCCGGGACTAGCTTTGCAGAGACCCAGTACTTC.

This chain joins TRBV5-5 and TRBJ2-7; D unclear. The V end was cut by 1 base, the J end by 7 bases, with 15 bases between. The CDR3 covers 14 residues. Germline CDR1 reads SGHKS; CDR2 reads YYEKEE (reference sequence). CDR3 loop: CASSLSSTGLEQYF. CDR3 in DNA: TGTGCCAGCAGCTTGTCAAGCACGGGCTTGGAGCAGTACTTC.

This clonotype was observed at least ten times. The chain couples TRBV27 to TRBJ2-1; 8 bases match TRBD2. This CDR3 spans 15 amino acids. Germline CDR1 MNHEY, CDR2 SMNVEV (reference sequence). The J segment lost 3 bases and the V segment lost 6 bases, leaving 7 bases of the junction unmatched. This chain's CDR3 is CASRIVAGGYNEQFF. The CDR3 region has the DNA TGTGCCAGCAGAATCGTGGCGGGAGGCTACAATGAGCAGTTCTTC.

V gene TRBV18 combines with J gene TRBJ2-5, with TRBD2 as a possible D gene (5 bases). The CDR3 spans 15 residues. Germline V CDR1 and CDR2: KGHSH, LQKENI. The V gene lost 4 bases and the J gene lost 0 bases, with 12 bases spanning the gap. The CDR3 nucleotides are TGTGCCAGCTCACGGCCGGTGGGAGACCAAGAGACCCAGTACTTC. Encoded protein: CASSRPVGDQETQYF.

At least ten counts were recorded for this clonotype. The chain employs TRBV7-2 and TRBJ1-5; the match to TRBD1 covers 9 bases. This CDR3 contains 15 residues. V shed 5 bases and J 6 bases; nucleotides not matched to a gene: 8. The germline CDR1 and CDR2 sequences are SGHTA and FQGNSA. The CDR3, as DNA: TGTGCCAGCAGCCTCGTCGGGACAGGGAGTCAGCCCCAGCATTTT. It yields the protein CASSLVGTGSQPQHF. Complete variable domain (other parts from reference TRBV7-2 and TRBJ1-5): GAGVSQSPSNKVTEKGKDVELRCDPISGHTALYWYRQSLGQGLEFLIYFQGNSAPDKSGLPSDRFSAERTGGSVSTLTIQRTQQEDSAVYLCASSLVGTGSQPQHFGDGTRLSIL.

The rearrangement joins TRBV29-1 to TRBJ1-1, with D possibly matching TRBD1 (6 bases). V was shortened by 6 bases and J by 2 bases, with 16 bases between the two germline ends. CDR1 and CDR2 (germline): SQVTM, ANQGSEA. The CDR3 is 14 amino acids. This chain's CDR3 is CSVARGQANTEAFF. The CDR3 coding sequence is TGCAGCGTGGCCAGGGGACAAGCCAACACTGAAGCTTTCTTT.

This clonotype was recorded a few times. The CDR3 loop reads CATSDSGGPSGSFSGELFF. The CDR3 DNA reads TGTGCCACCAGTGATTCGGGGGGTCCGAGCGGGAGTTTCTCCGGGGAGCTGTTTTTT. The rearrangement uses TRBV24-1 and TRBJ2-2; 8 positions match TRBD2. J gave up 6 bases and V 2 bases, and 16 bases lay outside the gene matches. This CDR3 is built from 19 residues. Germline lookup yields CDR1 KGHDR and CDR2 SFDVKD.

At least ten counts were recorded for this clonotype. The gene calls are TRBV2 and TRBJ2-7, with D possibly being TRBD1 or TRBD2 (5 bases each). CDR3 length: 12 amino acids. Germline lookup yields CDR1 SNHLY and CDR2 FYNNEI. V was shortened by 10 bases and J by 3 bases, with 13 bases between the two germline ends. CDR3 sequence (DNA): TGTGCCATCGTCGGGACGCACTACGAGCAGTACTTC. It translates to CAIVGTHYEQYF.